This TCR beta chain originates from a study of OX40 agonist ivuxolimab in advanced cancers. Study information: Partial responses occurred in Three dose-escalation patients, one with hepatocellular carcinoma and two with cutaneous melanoma.

Sequenced by immunoSEQ multiplex PCR; TCRdb stores in-frame clones only, minus some. The sample shows approximately 120,000 clones, around 90% of them seen only once. As concerns this clone: The antigen remains undetermined.

Overall study findings and caveats: The study found that CD8+ T cells averaged more expanded clones than CD4+. CD4+ and CD8+ blood T cells expanded clonally by week 6 at 0.1 to 3.0 mg/kg. Partial responders at 0.1-3.0 mg/kg had among the lowest clonal expansion.

The CDR3 extends over 15 amino acids. With V trimmed by 2 bases and J by 1 base, 5 bases remained unmatched. The V gene's germline CDR1 is MDHEN and CDR2 SYDVKM. The chain is built from TRBV28 and TRBJ2-7; TRBD1 agrees at 7 bases. This TCR was sampled from an adult with an advanced solid tumor such as melanoma, head and neck, liver or kidney cancer. This sample comprised CD4+ or CD8+ T cells sorted from blood, obtained in a trial of the OX40 agonist ivuxolimab. The CDR3 spells CASSLPGTESYEQYF. The DNA for the CDR3 is TGTGCCAGCAGTTTACCGGGGACAGAGTCCTACGAGCAGTACTTC. The full variable domain, its missing parts supplied by reference TRBV28 and TRBJ2-7, is DVKVTQSSRYLVKRTGEKVFLECVQDMDHENMFWYRQDPGLGLRLIYFSYDVKMKEKGDIPEGYSVSREKKERFSLILESASTNQTSMYLCASSLPGTESYEQYFGPGTRLTVT.